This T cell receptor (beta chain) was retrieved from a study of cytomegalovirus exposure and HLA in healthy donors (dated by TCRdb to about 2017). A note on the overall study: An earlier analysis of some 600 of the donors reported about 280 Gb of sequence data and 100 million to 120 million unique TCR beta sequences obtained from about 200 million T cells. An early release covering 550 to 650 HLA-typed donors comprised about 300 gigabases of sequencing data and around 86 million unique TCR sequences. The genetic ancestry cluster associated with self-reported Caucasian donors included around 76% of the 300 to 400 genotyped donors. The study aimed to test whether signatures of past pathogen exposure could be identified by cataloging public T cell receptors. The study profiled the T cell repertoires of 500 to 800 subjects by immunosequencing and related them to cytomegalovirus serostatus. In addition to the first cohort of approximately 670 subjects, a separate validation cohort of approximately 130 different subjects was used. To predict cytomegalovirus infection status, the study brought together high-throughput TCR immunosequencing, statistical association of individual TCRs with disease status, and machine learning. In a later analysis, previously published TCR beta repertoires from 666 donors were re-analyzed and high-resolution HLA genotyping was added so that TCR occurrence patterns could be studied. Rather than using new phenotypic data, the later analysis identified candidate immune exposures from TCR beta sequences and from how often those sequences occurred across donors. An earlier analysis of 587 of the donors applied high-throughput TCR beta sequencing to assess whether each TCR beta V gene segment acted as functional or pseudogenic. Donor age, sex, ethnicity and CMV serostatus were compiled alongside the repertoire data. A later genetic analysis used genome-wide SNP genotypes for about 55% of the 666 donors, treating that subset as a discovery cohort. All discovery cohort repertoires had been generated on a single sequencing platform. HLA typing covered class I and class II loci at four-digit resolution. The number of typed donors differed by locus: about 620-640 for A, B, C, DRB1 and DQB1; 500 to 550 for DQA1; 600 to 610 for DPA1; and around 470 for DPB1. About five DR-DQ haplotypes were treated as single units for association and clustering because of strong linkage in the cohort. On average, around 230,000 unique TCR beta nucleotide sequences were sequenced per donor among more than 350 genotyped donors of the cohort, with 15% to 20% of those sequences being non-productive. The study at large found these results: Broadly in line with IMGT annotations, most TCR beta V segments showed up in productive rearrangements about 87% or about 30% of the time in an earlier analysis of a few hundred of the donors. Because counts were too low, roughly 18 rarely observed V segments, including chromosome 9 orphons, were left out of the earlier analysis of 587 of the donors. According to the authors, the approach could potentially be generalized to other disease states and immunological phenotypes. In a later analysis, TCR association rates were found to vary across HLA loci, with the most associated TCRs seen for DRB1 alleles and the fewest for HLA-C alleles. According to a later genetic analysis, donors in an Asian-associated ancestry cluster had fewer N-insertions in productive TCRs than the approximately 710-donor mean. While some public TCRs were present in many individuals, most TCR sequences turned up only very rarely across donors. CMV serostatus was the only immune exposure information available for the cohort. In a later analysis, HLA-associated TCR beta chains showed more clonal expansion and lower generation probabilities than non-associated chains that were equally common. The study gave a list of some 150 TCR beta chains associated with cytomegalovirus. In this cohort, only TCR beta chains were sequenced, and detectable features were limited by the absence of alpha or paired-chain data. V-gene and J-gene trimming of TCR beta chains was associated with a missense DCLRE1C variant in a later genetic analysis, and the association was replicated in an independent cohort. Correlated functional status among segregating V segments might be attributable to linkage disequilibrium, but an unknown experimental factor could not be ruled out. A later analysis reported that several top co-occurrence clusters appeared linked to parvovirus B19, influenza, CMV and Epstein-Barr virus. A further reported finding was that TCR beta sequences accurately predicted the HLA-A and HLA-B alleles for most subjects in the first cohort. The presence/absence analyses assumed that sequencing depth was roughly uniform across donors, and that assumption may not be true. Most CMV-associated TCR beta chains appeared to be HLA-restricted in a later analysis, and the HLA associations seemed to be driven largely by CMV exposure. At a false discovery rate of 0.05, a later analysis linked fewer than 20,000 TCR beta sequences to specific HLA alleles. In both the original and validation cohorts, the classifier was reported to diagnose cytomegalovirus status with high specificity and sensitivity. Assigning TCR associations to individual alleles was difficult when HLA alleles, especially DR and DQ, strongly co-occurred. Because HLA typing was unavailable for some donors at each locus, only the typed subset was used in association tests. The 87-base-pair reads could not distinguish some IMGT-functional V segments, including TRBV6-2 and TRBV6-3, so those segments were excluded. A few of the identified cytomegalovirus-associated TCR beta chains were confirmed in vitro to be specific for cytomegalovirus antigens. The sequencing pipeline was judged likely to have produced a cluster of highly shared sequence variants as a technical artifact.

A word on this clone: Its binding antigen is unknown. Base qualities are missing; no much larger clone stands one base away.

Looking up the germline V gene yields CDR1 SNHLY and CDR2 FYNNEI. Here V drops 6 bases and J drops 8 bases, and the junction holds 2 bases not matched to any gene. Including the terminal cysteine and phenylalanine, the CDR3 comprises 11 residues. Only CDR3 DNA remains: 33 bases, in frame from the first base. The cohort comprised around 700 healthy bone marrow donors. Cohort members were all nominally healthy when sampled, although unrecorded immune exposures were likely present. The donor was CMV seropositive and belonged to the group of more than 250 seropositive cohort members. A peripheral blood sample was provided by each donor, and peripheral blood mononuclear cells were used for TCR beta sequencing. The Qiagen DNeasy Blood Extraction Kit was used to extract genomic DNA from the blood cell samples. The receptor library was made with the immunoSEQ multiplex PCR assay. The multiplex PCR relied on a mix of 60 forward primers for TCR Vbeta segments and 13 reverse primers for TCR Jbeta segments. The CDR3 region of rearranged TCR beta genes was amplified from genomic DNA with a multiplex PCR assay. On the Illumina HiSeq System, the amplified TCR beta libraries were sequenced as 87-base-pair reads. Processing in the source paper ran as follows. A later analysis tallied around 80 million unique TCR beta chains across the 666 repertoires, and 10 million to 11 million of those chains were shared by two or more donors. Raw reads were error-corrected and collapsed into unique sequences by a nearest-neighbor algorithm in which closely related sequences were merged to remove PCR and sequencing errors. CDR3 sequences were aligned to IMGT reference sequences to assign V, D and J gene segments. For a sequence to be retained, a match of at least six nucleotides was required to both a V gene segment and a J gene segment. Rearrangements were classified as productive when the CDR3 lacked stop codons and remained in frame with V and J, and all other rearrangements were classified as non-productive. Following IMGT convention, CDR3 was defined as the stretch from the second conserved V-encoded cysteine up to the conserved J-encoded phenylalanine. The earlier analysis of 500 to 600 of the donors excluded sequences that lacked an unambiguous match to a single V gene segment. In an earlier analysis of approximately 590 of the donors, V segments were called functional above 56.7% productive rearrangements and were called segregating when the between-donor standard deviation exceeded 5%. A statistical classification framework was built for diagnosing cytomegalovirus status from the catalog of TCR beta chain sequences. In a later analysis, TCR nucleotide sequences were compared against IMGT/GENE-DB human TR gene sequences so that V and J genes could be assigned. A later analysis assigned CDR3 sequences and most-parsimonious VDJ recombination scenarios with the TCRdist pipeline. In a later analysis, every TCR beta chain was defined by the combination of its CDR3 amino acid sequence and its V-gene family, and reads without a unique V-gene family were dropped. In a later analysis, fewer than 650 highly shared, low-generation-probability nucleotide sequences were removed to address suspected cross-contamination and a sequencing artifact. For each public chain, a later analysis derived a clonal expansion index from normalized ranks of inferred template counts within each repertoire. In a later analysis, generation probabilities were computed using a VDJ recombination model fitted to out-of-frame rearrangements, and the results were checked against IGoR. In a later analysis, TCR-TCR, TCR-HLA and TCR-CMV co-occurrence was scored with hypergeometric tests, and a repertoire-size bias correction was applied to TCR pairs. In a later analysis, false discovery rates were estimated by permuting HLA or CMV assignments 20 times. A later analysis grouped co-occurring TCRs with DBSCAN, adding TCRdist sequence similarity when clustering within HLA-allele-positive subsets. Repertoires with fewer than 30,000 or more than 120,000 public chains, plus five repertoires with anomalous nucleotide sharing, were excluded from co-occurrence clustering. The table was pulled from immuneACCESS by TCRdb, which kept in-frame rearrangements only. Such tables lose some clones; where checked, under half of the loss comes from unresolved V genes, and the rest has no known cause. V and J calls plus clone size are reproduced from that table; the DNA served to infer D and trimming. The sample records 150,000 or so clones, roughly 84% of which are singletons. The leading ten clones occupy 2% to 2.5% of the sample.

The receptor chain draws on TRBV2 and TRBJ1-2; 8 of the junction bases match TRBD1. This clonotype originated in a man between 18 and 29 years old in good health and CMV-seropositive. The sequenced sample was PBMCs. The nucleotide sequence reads TGTGCCAGCAGGGACAGGGACGGCTACACCTTC. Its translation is CASRDRDGYTF.